The 15 T cell receptor beta chains listed next were all sequenced from one sample in a study of blood T cell repertoires in COVID-19. The repertoire was sequenced with immunoSEQ multiplex PCR; TCRdb's copy has only in-frame clones and lacks some. This sample yields about 82,000 clones, of which about 83% are seen a single time; over 15% belongs to the top ten. Sequencing was carried out using peripheral blood. The receptors here all came from a woman aged 60-75 years with acute or convalescent COVID-19.

V is TRBV11-2 and J is TRBJ2-7; D unresolved. The germline V and J ends were trimmed by 5 bases and 6 bases, with 17 bases remaining between them. The germline V gene encodes CDR1 SGHAT and CDR2 FQNNGV. The CDR3 consists of 14 residues. The chain's CDR3 is CASSPFDSSAEQYF. CDR3 coding DNA: TGTGCCAGCAGCCCGTTCGACTCTTCTGCCGAGCAGTACTTC.

The V gene is TRBV7-3, the J gene TRBJ1-2, with D maybe TRBD1 (5 bases). CDR3 length: 12 amino acids. V was clipped by 5 bases and J by 9 bases, with 13 bases between them. CDR1 and CDR2 from the germline V gene are SGHTA and FQGTGA. The CDR3 loop reads CASSDTDRSYTF. The CDR3 DNA reads TGTGCCAGCAGCGACACCGACAGAAGCTACACCTTC.

The V gene is TRBV5-1, the J gene TRBJ2-5; TRBD2 aligns across 8 bases. Per germline, CDR1 SGHRS and CDR2 YFSETQ. The CDR3 runs to 17 residues. The V segment lost 4 bases and the J segment 1 base; nucleotides outside the gene matches: 12. The CDR3 sequence is CASSLGLAPRGQETQYF. Here the CDR3 DNA reads TGCGCCAGCAGCCTCGGACTAGCCCCAAGGGGCCAAGAGACCCAGTACTTC.

The count of this clone is one. The CDR3 reads CASSQDRGFSNQPQHF. For the CDR3, the DNA is TGTGCCAGCAGCCAAGATCGTGGCTTTAGCAATCAGCCCCAGCATTTT. The V call is TRBV3-1 (or the pseudogene TRBV3-2), the J call TRBJ1-5; D uncertain. Germline-derived CDR1 and CDR2 are LGHDT and YNNKEL (reference sequence). Trimming pared 0 bases from V and 0 bases from J, leaving 9 bases between. The CDR3 runs to 16 residues.

This chain connects TRBV7-9 to TRBJ1-6; 7 bases agree with TRBD1. CDR1 and CDR2 from the germline V gene are SEHNR and FQNEAQ (reference sequence). V gave up 5 bases and J gave up 7 bases; unmatched junction bases: 11. This CDR3 is built from 16 residues. The CDR3 loop reads CASSPYSDRANSPLHF. CDR3 nucleotide sequence: TGTGCCAGCAGCCCCTACTCCGACAGGGCCAATTCACCCCTCCACTTT.

In its sample, this clone was seen a few times. CDR3 sequence (DNA): TGCGCCAGCAGCCCTCCGACAGCAGCTAACTATGGCTACACCTTC. Translated, it gives CASSPPTAANYGYTF. V and J are TRBV4-1 and TRBJ1-2, with TRBD1 as a possible D gene (5 bases). This CDR3 has 15 residues. CDR1 and CDR2 from the germline V gene are MGHRA and YSYEKL. The V end was cut by 4 bases, the J end by 0 bases, with 12 bases between.

The chain carries TRBV24-1 and TRBJ2-7; a weak D match, TRBD1 (6 bases). V shed 9 bases and J shed 1 base, with 9 bases lying between them. This CDR3 is built from 12 residues. Per germline, CDR1 KGHDR and CDR2 SFDVKD. CDR3 nucleotide sequence: TGTGCCACCCAAGGACAGTCCTACGAGCAGTACTTC. This gives the protein CATQGQSYEQYF.

The rearrangement links TRBV5-1 to TRBJ2-6; the match to TRBD1 covers 11 bases. J was trimmed by 1 base and V by 0 bases; bases with no gene match: 3. The germline CDR1 and CDR2 sequences are SGHRS and YFSETQ. The CDR3 loop spans 18 amino acids. The CDR3 loop reads CASSLEGQGASGANVLTF. Written as DNA, the CDR3 is TGCGCCAGCAGCTTGGAAGGACAGGGGGCTTCTGGGGCCAACGTCCTGACTTTC.

The chain has TRBV12-3 or TRBV12-4 and TRBJ2-7; tentatively, D is TRBD2 (5 bases). The length of the CDR3 is 13 residues. Trimming pared 6 bases from V and 6 bases from J, leaving 15 bases between. CDR3 amino acids: CASRGRRVGEQYF. CDR3 nucleotides: TGTGCCAGCAGAGGTCGGCGGGTGGGCGAGCAGTACTTC.

With regard to this clone: The junction departs from the called germline gene at one end, perhaps through a read error. The chain employs TRBV28 and TRBJ2-7; D possibly corresponds to TRBD2 (5 bases). Germline CDR1 and CDR2: MDHEN and SYDVKM. This CDR3 is 11 amino acids long. Here the CDR3 reads CMSGGSYEQYF. In nucleotides, the CDR3 is TGCATGAGCGGCGGCTCCTACGAGCAGTACTTC.

J is TRBJ2-2 and V is TRBV12-5; 11 nucleotides line up with TRBD2. This CDR3 has 17 amino acids. V was pared by 7 bases and J by 2 bases, with 9 bases of the junction left unmatched. Germline assignment: CDR1 LGHNT and CDR2 FRNRAP. CDR3 DNA: TGTGCTAGTGAAACCCTAGCGGGGGGCTTTAACACCGGGGAGCTGTTTTTT. As protein: CASETLAGGFNTGELFF.

This clone has just one count. The chain employs TRBV6-5 and TRBJ1-2; 8 positions match TRBD1. There are 15 residues in the CDR3. With V trimmed by 6 bases and J by 0 bases, 6 bases remained unmatched. Looked up from germline, CDR1 is MNHEY and CDR2 is SVGAGI. The CDR3 loop reads CASRPDRGSNYGYTF. The CDR3 DNA follows: TGTGCCAGCAGACCCGACAGGGGATCTAACTATGGCTACACCTTC.

The chain uses TRBV7-6 and TRBJ2-3; D is unresolved. This CDR3 comprises 15 residues. The ends were cut back, 5 bases at V and 6 bases at J, with 18 bases in the middle. The germline CDR1 and CDR2 sequences are SGHVS and FNYEAQ. The CDR3: CASSPLPSAGDTQYF. The CDR3 DNA reads as TGTGCCAGCAGCCCCCTCCCGAGTGCCGGGGATACGCAGTATTTT. Full variable domain (outside the CDR3, taken from reference TRBV7-6 and TRBJ2-3): GAGVSQSPRYKVTKRGQDVALRCDPISGHVSLYWYRQALGQGPEFLTYFNYEAQQDKSGLPNDRFSAERPEGSISTLTIQRTEQRDSAMYRCASSPLPSAGDTQYFGPGTRLTVL.

This clone has only a few counts. The chain has TRBV6-5 and TRBJ2-2; 9 bases map to TRBD2. The CDR3 contains 14 residues. After removal of 6 bases from V and 6 bases from J, the junction contained 5 bases not matched to a gene. The germline CDR1 and CDR2 sequences are MNHEY and SVGAGI. The CDR3 nucleotides read TGTGCCAGCAGGGCTAGCGGGACCCCCGGGGAGCTGTTTTTT. It codes for CASRASGTPGELFF.

This chain links TRBV5-4 with TRBJ2-5; no firm D call. Germline CDR1 and CDR2: SGHNT and YYREEE (reference sequence). The V end lost 0 bases, the J end lost 4 bases, and 7 bases lay between the germline ends. The CDR3 runs to 13 residues. CDR3 nucleotide sequence: TGTGCCAGCAGCTTGGGACTTTTAGAGACCCAGTACTTC. It encodes CASSLGLLETQYF.